What follows describes a single T cell receptor (beta chain). These data originate in a study of T cell changes during pregnancy in multiple sclerosis. Measured with immunoSEQ multiplex PCR; TCRdb has only the in-frame clones, and not every one. Among some 47,000 clones, 88% were seen once, and the ten largest hold over 5%. The V gene's germline CDR1 is KGHSH and CDR2 LQKENI. With 2 bases removed from V and 2 bases from J, the gap between germline ends came to 7 bases. CDR3 size: 13 residues. The rearrangement links TRBV18 to TRBJ2-7; TRBD1 might be the D (5 bases). This sequence originates from a female donor in good health, enrolled as a control in a pregnancy study. The sequencing here drew on CD8+ T cells from peripheral blood mononuclear cells, taken after pregnancy. CDR3: CASSPSRAYEQYF. The CDR3, as DNA: TGTGCCAGCTCACCATCCAGGGCCTACGAGCAGTACTTC.